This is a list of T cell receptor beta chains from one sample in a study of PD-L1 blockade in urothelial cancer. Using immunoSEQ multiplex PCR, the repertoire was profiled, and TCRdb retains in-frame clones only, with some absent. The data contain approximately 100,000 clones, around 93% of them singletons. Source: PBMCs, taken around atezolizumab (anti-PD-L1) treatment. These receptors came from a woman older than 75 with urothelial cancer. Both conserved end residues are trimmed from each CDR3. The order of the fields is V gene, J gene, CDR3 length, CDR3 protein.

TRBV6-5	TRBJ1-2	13	ASSPSLGLNYGYT
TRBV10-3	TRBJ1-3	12	AISDLRGGNTIY
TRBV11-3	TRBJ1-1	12	ASSPSGGNTEAF
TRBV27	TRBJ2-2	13	ASSVNRVSTGELF
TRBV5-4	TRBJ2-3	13	ASSRTGVSTDTQY
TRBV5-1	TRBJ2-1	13	ASSLDGGNHNEQF
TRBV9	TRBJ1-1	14	ASSGGDRGPGTEAF
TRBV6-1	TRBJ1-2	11	ASSEEQGRSYT
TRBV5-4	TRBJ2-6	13	ASSHTGAGANVLT
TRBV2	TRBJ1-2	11	ASRTGGNYGYT
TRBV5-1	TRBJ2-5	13	ASSRLGDREETQY
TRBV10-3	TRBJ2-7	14	AISGGTGQSTYEQY
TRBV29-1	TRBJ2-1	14	SVTRVTTLSYNEQF
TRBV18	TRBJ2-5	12	ASSSRQAQETQY
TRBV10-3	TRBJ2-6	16	AISETRQGSSGANVLT
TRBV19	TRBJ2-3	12	ASSIAGHTDTQY
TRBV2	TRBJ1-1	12	ASSEGRAVTEAF
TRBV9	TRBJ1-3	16	ASSVGGTAILGGNTIY
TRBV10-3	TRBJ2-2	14	AISSDRGQDTGELF
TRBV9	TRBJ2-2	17	ASSVEVYRGRSNTGELF
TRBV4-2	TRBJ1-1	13	ASSPLVTEAPEAF
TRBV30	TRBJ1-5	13	AWSPPRSYNQPQH
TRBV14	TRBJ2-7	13	ASKANPGPAGEQY
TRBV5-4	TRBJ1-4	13	ASSLDGRGHEKLF
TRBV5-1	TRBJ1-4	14	ASSFGQDLHNEKLF
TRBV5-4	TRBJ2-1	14	ASSLSFAPTDNEQF
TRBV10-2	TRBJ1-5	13	ASSRTGEGDQPQH
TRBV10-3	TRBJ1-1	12	AISETGQGAEAF
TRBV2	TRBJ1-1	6	ASGEAF
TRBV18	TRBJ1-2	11	ASSPDRAEGYT
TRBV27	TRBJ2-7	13	ASSLTGTSTYEQY
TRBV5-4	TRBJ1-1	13	ASSLNAGVNTEAF
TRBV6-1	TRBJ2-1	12	ASSDQGGIDEQF
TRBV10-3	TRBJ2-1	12	AIRGGLPADEQF
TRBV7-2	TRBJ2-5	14	ASSPPGSSSPWTQY
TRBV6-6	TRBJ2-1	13	ASSYKAGVLNEQF
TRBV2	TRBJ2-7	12	ASRGLAVGGEQY
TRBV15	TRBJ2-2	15	ATSRRGQGSNTGELF
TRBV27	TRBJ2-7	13	ASSAGTSGNYEQY
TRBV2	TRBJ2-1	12	ASKGGSQYNEQF
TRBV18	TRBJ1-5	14	ASSPAPPLGNQPQH
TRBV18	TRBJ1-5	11	ASSPTGGEPQH
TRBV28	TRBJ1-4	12	ASSLTGTNEKLF
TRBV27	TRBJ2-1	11	ASGQGSWNEQF
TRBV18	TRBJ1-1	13	ASSPAGGADTEAF
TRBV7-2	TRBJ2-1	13	ASSLLAGGPNEQF
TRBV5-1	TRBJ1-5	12	ASSAGSGNQPQH
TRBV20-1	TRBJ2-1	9	SASQGYEQF
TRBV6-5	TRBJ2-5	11	ASRPGVEETQY
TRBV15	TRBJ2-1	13	ATRPDRGRYNEQF
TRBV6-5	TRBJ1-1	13	ASSYLTDKGTEAF
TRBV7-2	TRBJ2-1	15	ASSRPRRVREGNEQF
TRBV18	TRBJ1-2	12	ATKLEALGYGYT
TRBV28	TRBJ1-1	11	ASSLGAGTEAF
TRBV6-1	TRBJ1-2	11	ASSEVQIHGYT